This TCR beta chain was obtained from a study of radiation and T cells in renal cell carcinoma. Study-level information: Nephrectomy followed 15 Gy stereotactic body radiation by 4 weeks.

CDR3 size: 14 residues. Trimming cost V 1 base and J 3 bases, with 10 bases left between them. CDR1 is SGHAT and CDR2 is FQNNGV in the germline V gene. Assay: immunoSEQ multiplex PCR; the TCRdb copy retains only in-frame clones and omits some. This table holds some 150,000 clones, approximately 90% found once. Specified time point: blood 2 weeks post-SBRT. Noted treatment: 15 Gy SBRT to primary tumor, nephrectomy 4 weeks later. The TCR sequence derives from a woman in her fifties or sixties with renal cell carcinoma. The input for sequencing was blood, taken from a patient whose treatment included radiotherapy and nephrectomy. V usage is TRBV11-2 and J usage is TRBJ2-7; no reliable D call. CDR3 residues: CASSLASANYEQYF. Written as DNA, the CDR3 is TGTGCCAGCAGCTTAGCGTCAGCCAACTACGAGCAGTACTTC. Together with reference TRBV11-2 and TRBJ2-7, the CDR3 gives the full variable domain: EAGVAQSPRYKIIEKRQSVAFWCNPISGHATLYWYQQILGQGPKLLIQFQNNGVVDDSQLPKDRFSAERLKGVDSTLKIQPAKLEDSAVYLCASSLASANYEQYFGPGTRLTVT.